What follows is one T cell receptor beta chain and its context. Its matching antigen is unknown. The authors ran a second PCR of about 6 to 11 cycles using a sample-barcoded 5' primer and a J-beta primer mix. A tag from a template-switch adaptor with 12 random nucleotides marked each cDNA molecule. Each CDR3 protein is one row after TCRdb ran MiXCR on the 5' RACE reads. Of 540,000 or so distinct CDR3 sequences detected, 24% appear once; the ten largest clones hold roughly 9.4%. This record comes from a study of blood T cells in healthy people across ages. Unmatched junction bases numbered 7, after V lost 3 bases and J lost 3 bases. The CDR3 spans 15 residues. Germline V CDR1 and CDR2: SGHTS, YDEGEE. Study findings and constraints: Comparison with aged donors showed that long-lived donors had more naive CD4+ cells and higher diversity. Across the age range, TCR beta diversity per million T cells fell in a roughly linear way.

In addition, the sample was reused for a study of T cells of mothers and their children. Turning to that study: A few healthy Caucasian mothers and their six children donated.

The sequence was collected from a boy aged 5 to 17 in good health. Sequences were obtained from blood. The chain couples TRBV5-8 to TRBJ2-5; TRBD1 matches 8 bases. The CDR3 DNA sequence: TGTGCCAGCAGCTACCTCGGGACAGGAAAAGAGACCCAGTACTTC. Its translation is CASSYLGTGKETQYF.